The clone carrying this TCR beta chain was detected only once. Antigen specificity is unknown. The data originate from a study of cytomegalovirus exposure and HLA in healthy donors. The study, taken as a whole, reports: According to a later analysis, donors in an Asian-associated ancestry cluster reportedly had fewer N-insertions than the roughly 660-donor mean. Exclusion as indistinguishable affected some V segments, including TRBV6-2 and TRBV6-3.

With 5 bases clipped from V and 7 bases from J, the junction kept 11 bases outside the gene matches. The CDR3 contains 16 residues. From germline, CDR1 is SGHTA and CDR2 FQGNSA. The PCR employed 60 Vbeta primers together with 13 Jbeta primers. Sequencing was performed with immunoSEQ multiplex PCR; in TCRdb, only in-frame clones are kept and a portion is missing. The sample has 80,000 to 95,000 clones; about two thirds are singletons. Sequences were obtained from PBMCs. This receptor was identified in a woman between 50 and 59 years old in good health and CMV-seropositive. The chain employs TRBV7-2 and TRBJ1-6; 7 nucleotides agree with TRBD1. CDR3 protein: CASSLGGYRGNSPLHF. The CDR3 DNA reads TGTGCCAGCAGCCTTGGAGGGTACAGGGGAAATTCACCCCTCCACTTT.